This T cell receptor (beta chain) was observed in a study of blood T cells in healthy people across ages. General observations from the study: Estimates based on one million T cells were treated as lower bounds. Naive and antigen-experienced cells were not separated, limiting conclusive comparison.

A few counts support this clonotype. Antigen unknown. A second about 7 to 12 cycle PCR used barcoded and J-beta primers. TCRdb called the 5' RACE reads again in MiXCR, with one record for every CDR3 protein. Altogether approximately 1.5 million distinct CDR3 sequences are present, about 35% being singletons, with the ten largest covering about 10%. Germline lookup yields CDR1 DFQATT and CDR2 SNEGSKA (reference sequence). The CDR3 length is 16 residues. Trimming at V came to 4 bases and at J to 1 base, leaving 12 bases not matched to a gene. V gene TRBV20-1 combines with J gene TRBJ2-5; 7 bases line up with TRBD2. The TCR was taken from a woman aged 25 to 39 in good health. The sequenced sample consisted of blood. Here the CDR3 reads CSAKGYIGGIQETQYF. The CDR3 DNA is TGCAGTGCTAAGGGGTATATCGGGGGGATCCAAGAGACCCAGTACTTC.